This T cell receptor beta chain originates from a study of PD-1 blockade in classical Hodgkin lymphoma. Study-level information: The nivolumab dose that patients received was 3 mg/kg, given intravenously every 2 weeks.

A remark on this clone: Its antigen is unknown.

The study, taken as a whole, reports: While CD8+ TCR diversity did not rise significantly by C4D1, CD4+ TCR diversity did.

With V trimmed by 5 bases and J by 4 bases, 11 bases remained unmatched. Germline CDR1 and CDR2: MGHRA and YSYEKL. CDR3 length: 16 residues. Clones were sequenced by immunoSEQ multiplex PCR, and TCRdb holds only the in-frame ones, with some missing. This table holds fewer than 25,000 clones, over 65% found once. Each of the patients experienced relapse following autologous stem cell transplantation, and their brentuximab vedotin exposure differed. V is TRBV4-1 and J is TRBJ2-7; TRBD1 aligns across 10 bases. The sample here was peripheral blood mononuclear cells (PBMCs), taken at baseline. The TCR sequence derives from a human donor with classical Hodgkin lymphoma. CDR3 coding DNA: TGCGCCAGCAGCAAGGGAGGTGGGACAGGGGCTTACGAGCAGTACTTC. Its translation: CASSKGGGTGAYEQYF.